This TCR beta chain came from a study of long-term antiretroviral therapy in people with HIV. The authors ran the immunoSEQ assay, v3.0, at survey level. Per-sample targets for sequencing were roughly 35,000-55,000 T-cell genomes. Repertoires were generated with immunoSEQ multiplex PCR, while TCRdb's copy carries only in-frame clones and drops some. The data show more than 6,500 clones, with roughly 70% seen just once and around 8.1% held by the top ten. Findings of the study overall: On ART adherence, viral resistance or therapy changes, no data were available. Clones that had undergone expansion before ART dominated the repertoire at all time points. Relative to transplant donor controls, diversity remained lower despite increasing after ART.

On this clone itself: Its antigen is unidentified.

Germline V gene sequence: CDR1 SGHNT, CDR2 YYREEE (reference sequence). This CDR3 region has 14 residues. The J segment lost 3 bases and the V segment lost 4 bases, leaving 6 bases of the junction unmatched. The specimen comprised unsorted PBMCs, sampled 0.1 years before starting antiretroviral therapy. J is TRBJ2-7 and V is TRBV5-4; TRBD1 matches 8 bases. This receptor was obtained from a man aged 18 to 30 with HIV. CDR3 DNA sequence: TGTGCCAGCAGCAACCGGGACAGGCGCTACGAGCAGTACGTC. It codes for CASSNRDRRYEQYV.